A selection of T cell receptor beta chains follows, all from one sample in a study of shared clonotypes between healthy human individuals. Profiling relied on immunoSEQ multiplex PCR, and the TCRdb table lists in-frame clones only, not all of them. The table has roughly 700,000 clones, roughly 70% seen once. Specimen: memory CD4+ T cells sorted from blood. These receptors came from a woman aged 25 to 39 in good health. CDR3s include the opening cysteine and the closing phenylalanine or tryptophan. D genes are given only for firm matches. Where a row states a size, it is once, few, many or the class of an expanded clone; other rows omit it.

D: NA
size: NA
J: TRBJ1-1
V: TRBV28
DNA: TGTGCCAGCAGGGAGGGACGTCTGAACACTGAAGCTTTCTTT
CDR3: CASREGRLNTEAFF

D: TRBD1
size: NA
J: TRBJ2-7
V: TRBV5-4
DNA: TGTGCCAGCAGCCCCGGACAGGGGAGGTCCACGCACGAGCAGTACTTC
CDR3: CASSPGQGRSTHEQYF

D: TRBD2
size: NA
J: TRBJ2-7
V: TRBV19
DNA: TGTGCCAGTAAAGGGACGGGACTAGCTGGCGAGCAGTACTTC
CDR3: CASKGTGLAGEQYF

D: NA
size: NA
J: TRBJ2-5
V: TRBV5-1
DNA: TGCGCCAGCAGCCGTATCGGACAGTTCCAAGAGACCCAGTACTTC
CDR3: CASSRIGQFQETQYF

D: TRBD2
size: NA
J: TRBJ2-7
V: TRBV19
DNA: TGTGCCAGTAGTGGCGGGAGGCTGTACTTC
CDR3: CASSGGRLYF

D: TRBD1
size: NA
J: TRBJ2-1
V: TRBV10-3
DNA: TGTGCCATCAGTAATCATGGACAGGGGAATGAGCAGTTCTTC
CDR3: CAISNHGQGNEQFF

D: NA
size: NA
J: TRBJ2-7
V: TRBV7-9
DNA: TGTGCCAGCAGCTTAGATGACGGCGAGCAGTACTTC
CDR3: CASSLDDGEQYF

D: TRBD2
size: NA
J: TRBJ2-5
V: TRBV7-7
DNA: TGTGCCAGCAGCATTAGCGGGAGGGGTGAGACCCAGTACTTC
CDR3: CASSISGRGETQYF

D: TRBD1
size: NA
J: TRBJ2-7
V: TRBV5-1
DNA: TGCGCCAGCAGCTCTTCGGGACAGGGGCTGTACGAGCAGTACTTC
CDR3: CASSSSGQGLYEQYF

D: NA
size: NA
J: TRBJ1-2
V: TRBV5-6
DNA: TGTGCCAGCAGCTTGGGAGGGGACTATGGCTACACCTTC
CDR3: CASSLGGDYGYTF

D: TRBD2
size: NA
J: TRBJ2-1
V: TRBV19
DNA: TGTGCCAGTAGTACCGATAGCGGGAGGGGGTACAATGAGCAGTTCTTC
CDR3: CASSTDSGRGYNEQFF

D: TRBD2
size: NA
J: TRBJ2-7
V: TRBV19
DNA: TGTGCCAGTAGGAGTCGGGAGGTCGACGAGCAGTACTTC
CDR3: CASRSREVDEQYF

D: TRBD2
size: NA
J: TRBJ2-1
V: TRBV19
DNA: TGTGCCAGTCAAGCCTCTAGCGGGACCTACAATGAGCAGTTCTTC
CDR3: CASQASSGTYNEQFF

D: TRBD2
size: many
J: TRBJ2-7
V: TRBV7-6
DNA: TGTGCCAGCAGCCCTCGGGGGGAGATTCGGGAGCAGTACTTC
CDR3: CASSPRGEIREQYF

D: NA
size: many
J: TRBJ1-1
V: TRBV5-1
DNA: TGCGCCAGCACGGGGGAGCATGAAGCTTTCTTT
CDR3: CASTGEHEAFF

D: TRBD1
size: NA
J: TRBJ2-5
V: TRBV6-6
DNA: TGTGCCAGCAGTGGACAATTACAGGGGGAGACCCAGTACTTC
CDR3: CASSGQLQGETQYF

D: NA
size: once
J: TRBJ1-1
V: TRBV11-2
DNA: TGTGCCAGCAGCTCCCAGGGAGGCACTGAAGCTTTCTTT
CDR3: CASSSQGGTEAFF

D: TRBD1
size: NA
J: TRBJ1-1
V: TRBV25-1
DNA: TGTGCCAGCAGTAAAATTGGACAGGGAGGGACTTTCTTT
CDR3: CASSKIGQGGTFF

D: TRBD2
size: NA
J: TRBJ2-7
V: TRBV4-2
DNA: TGTGCCAGCAGCCAAGATAATAGCGGGGGATACGAGCAGTACTTC
CDR3: CASSQDNSGGYEQYF

D: NA
size: NA
J: TRBJ1-1
V: TRBV19
DNA: TGTGCCAGTAGGGCTGTCGGGGGCGGAGAAGCTTTCTTT
CDR3: CASRAVGGGEAFF

D: NA
size: NA
J: TRBJ1-4
V: TRBV7-2
DNA: TGTGCCAGCAGCTTAAGAACAACTAATGAAAAACTGTTTTTT
CDR3: CASSLRTTNEKLFF

D: TRBD1
size: NA
J: TRBJ1-5
V: TRBV25-1
DNA: TGTGCCAGCAGTGGGGGACAGGGAAACCAGCCCCAGCATTTT
CDR3: CASSGGQGNQPQHF

D: NA
size: NA
J: TRBJ2-1
V: TRBV29-1
DNA: TGCAGCGTTGACGAACAGGGTGGGTCCTACAATGAGCAGTTCTTC
CDR3: CSVDEQGGSYNEQFF

D: TRBD1
size: NA
J: TRBJ2-1
V: TRBV6-4
DNA: TGTGCCAGCAGTGATCCGGGACAGGGTTCTAATGAGCAGTTCTTC
CDR3: CASSDPGQGSNEQFF

D: TRBD1
size: once
J: TRBJ2-7
V: TRBV6-1
DNA: TGTGCCATCTCTACCGGGACAGCCAACTACGAGCAGTACTTC
CDR3: CAISTGTANYEQYF

D: TRBD1
size: NA
J: TRBJ1-2
V: TRBV5-6
DNA: TGTGCCAGCAGCCCAGGACAGGGGTATGGCTACACCTTC
CDR3: CASSPGQGYGYTF

D: NA
size: NA
J: TRBJ1-3
V: TRBV6-5
DNA: TGTGCCAGCAGTATGTGGGGGGTGTCCGGAAACACCATATATTTT
CDR3: CASSMWGVSGNTIYF

D: NA
size: NA
J: TRBJ1-1
V: TRBV19
DNA: TGTGCCAGTAGCCTAAGTCCTCGAAGTACGCTGAACACTGAAGCTTTCTTT
CDR3: CASSLSPRSTLNTEAFF